The next 13 T cell receptor beta chains were all read from a single sample in a study of shared clonotypes between healthy human individuals. This table comes from immunoSEQ multiplex PCR, and its TCRdb copy is limited to in-frame clones, with some not included. This table holds 2 million to 2.5 million clones, around 92% found once. Sequenced material: naive CD4+ T cells from PBMCs. Regarding subset: CD45RA+ positively selected. These receptors were collected from a man aged 18 to 29 in good health. Some clones in this sample may be carry-over from other donors' samples.

The table lists this clone with a count of one. J is TRBJ1-2 and V is TRBV2; D remains unclear. Germline loops: CDR1 SNHLY, CDR2 FYNNEI. This CDR3 has 13 residues. The germline V and J ends were trimmed by 6 bases and 1 base, with 9 bases remaining between them. CDR3 DNA: TGTGCCAGCAGGTCGGACGGTAACTATGGCTACACCTTC. This encodes CASRSDGNYGYTF.

The chain employs TRBV6-5 and TRBJ2-7; 8 bases map to TRBD1. V gave up 4 bases and J gave up 4 bases; unmatched junction bases: 12. This CDR3 has 16 amino acids. In germline, CDR1 is MNHEY, CDR2 SVGAGI. CDR3 coding DNA: TGTGCCAGCAGTTCCAGGACAGGGAGTAAGTCGTACGAGCAGTACTTC. It translates to CASSSRTGSKSYEQYF.

Note on this clone: Other nucleotide sequences from this sample produce the same CDR3. The chain employs TRBV10-3 and TRBJ1-1, with a weak D call TRBD1 (6 bases). CDR1 is ENHRY, CDR2 SYGVKD, per germline. This CDR3 has 13 residues. Trimming stripped 4 bases from V and 1 base from J, with 7 bases between. The CDR3, as DNA: TGTGCCATCAGTGTACAGGGGAACACTGAAGCTTTCTTT. This sequence encodes CAISVQGNTEAFF.

Notes on this clone: Other DNA sequences from this sample encode an identical CDR3 as well. This sequence joins TRBV25-1 and TRBJ2-3, with D perhaps TRBD2 (6 bases). The CDR3 is made up of 16 amino acids. Trimming took 3 bases from V and 0 from J, leaving 13 bases between them. Germline assignment: CDR1 MGHDK and CDR2 SYGVNS. CDR3 amino acids: CASSELGGPSTDTQYF. CDR3 DNA: TGTGCCAGCAGTGAGTTGGGGGGACCTAGCACAGATACGCAGTATTTT.

This sequence joins TRBV10-3 and TRBJ1-5; D might be TRBD1 (5 bases). Trimming removed 3 bases at V and 7 bases at J, with 10 bases between. The germline V gene encodes CDR1 ENHRY and CDR2 SYGVKD. The CDR3 is 13 residues long. The CDR3 loop reads CAISDAGDQPQHF. CDR3 bases: TGTGCCATCAGTGATGCCGGGGACCAGCCCCAGCATTTT.

The chain carries TRBV19 and TRBJ1-1; TRBD1 agrees at 9 bases. The V segment lost 4 bases and the J segment 1 base; nucleotides outside the gene matches: 7. Germline-derived CDR1 and CDR2 are LNHDA and SQIVND (reference sequence). This CDR3 is 16 amino acids long. The CDR3 spells CASSKTPGQGNTEAFF. CDR3 coding DNA: TGTGCCAGTAGTAAAACTCCGGGACAGGGGAACACTGAAGCTTTCTTT.

The chain employs TRBV11-2 and TRBJ2-1; TRBD2 matches at 9 bases. V dropped 1 base and J dropped 2; count of bases not matched to a gene: 9. Looked up from germline, CDR1 is SGHAT and CDR2 is FQNNGV. This CDR3 is 18 amino acids long. CDR3 in amino acids: CASSLVSLAGRTYNEQFF. CDR3 DNA: TGTGCCAGCAGCTTAGTGAGTCTAGCGGGGCGAACCTACAATGAGCAGTTCTTC. Full variable domain (outside the CDR3, taken from reference TRBV11-2 and TRBJ2-1): EAGVAQSPRYKIIEKRQSVAFWCNPISGHATLYWYQQILGQGPKLLIQFQNNGVVDDSQLPKDRFSAERLKGVDSTLKIQPAKLEDSAVYLCASSLVSLAGRTYNEQFFGPGTRLTVL.

The chain employs TRBV6-6 and TRBJ2-1; TRBD2 aligns across 8 bases. CDR3 length: 14 residues. Trimming at V came to 2 bases and at J to 6 bases, leaving 3 bases not matched to a gene. The germline gives CDR1 MNHNY, CDR2 SVGAGI (reference sequence). DNA for the CDR3: TGTGCCAGCAGTTACCGGACTAGCATCAATGAGCAGTTCTTC. Its translation is CASSYRTSINEQFF.

The V call is TRBV5-1, the J call TRBJ2-2; 9 bases align to TRBD1. The ends lost 2 bases at V and 0 bases at J; junction bases unmatched: 8. Germline-derived CDR1 and CDR2 are SGHRS and YFSETQ. The CDR3 length is 18 residues. The CDR3 DNA reads as TGCGCCAGCAGCTTCCGGGACAGGGCCTCTTCGAACACCGGGGAGCTGTTTTTT. This sequence encodes CASSFRDRASSNTGELFF.

A word on this clone: This same CDR3 is encoded by further DNA sequences in the sample. The chain joins TRBV6-5 to TRBJ1-4; 9 bases match TRBD1. The CDR3 runs to 14 residues. Germline V CDR1 and CDR2: MNHEY, SVGAGI. Losses at the gene ends were 6 bases for V and 7 bases for J; bases not matched to a gene: 6. Here the CDR3 reads CASRPTGGSEKLFF. CDR3 bases: TGTGCCAGCAGACCGACAGGGGGGAGTGAAAAACTGTTTTTT.

This clone came up a few times. The chain links TRBV27 to TRBJ1-1; no definite D call. The CDR3 contains 12 residues. Germline V gene data show CDR1 as MNHEY and CDR2 as SMNVEV (reference sequence). Trimming stripped 5 bases from V and 2 bases from J, with 6 bases between. CDR3 nucleotide sequence: TGTGCCAGCAGTCCGGTAAACACTGAAGCTTTCTTT. This codes for CASSPVNTEAFF.

For this clone: Other DNA sequences within the sample encode an identical CDR3. The chain joins TRBV7-3 to TRBJ2-1; tentative D call: TRBD2 (6 bases). Germline CDR1 reads SGHTA; CDR2 reads FQGTGA. V was shortened by 4 bases and J by 0 bases, with 10 bases between the two germline ends. This CDR3 has 15 amino acids. CDR3 nucleotides: TGTGCCAGCAGCTCGACTAGAAGCTCCTACAATGAGCAGTTCTTC. It encodes CASSSTRSSYNEQFF.

V gene TRBV2 combines with J gene TRBJ2-3; 8 bases align to TRBD1. The CDR3 runs to 12 residues. Trimming at V came to 5 bases and at J to 11 bases, leaving 6 bases not matched to a gene. Per the germline V gene, CDR1 is SNHLY and CDR2 is FYNNEI. CDR3 residues: CASSSDRVGQYF. The CDR3 DNA reads TGTGCCAGCAGTTCGGACAGGGTCGGGCAGTATTTT.